The 30 T cell receptor beta chains below were found in one sample sequenced in a study of control samples from healthy donors and cancer patients. Repertoires were generated with immunoSEQ multiplex PCR, while TCRdb's copy carries only in-frame clones and drops some. The data show about 72,000 clones, approximately 92% seen once. Sequencing used blood. Source of these receptors: a woman aged 60-75 years in good health.

The chain carries TRBV3-1 (or the pseudogene TRBV3-2) and TRBJ1-5; D gene unclear. The germline V and J ends were trimmed by 3 bases and 2 bases, with 5 bases remaining between them. From germline, CDR1 is LGHDT and CDR2 YNNKEL (reference sequence). The CDR3 loop spans 13 amino acids. CDR3 nucleotide sequence: TGTGCCAGCAGCCACACCGGCAATCAGCCCCAGCATTTT. The encoded protein is CASSHTGNQPQHF.

The chain joins TRBV19 to TRBJ2-2, with 14 bases lining up with TRBD2. Germline V gives CDR1 LNHDA, CDR2 SQIVND (reference sequence). The CDR3 consists of 17 residues. V gave up 4 bases and J gave up 0 bases; unmatched junction bases: 1. The CDR3 region is CASSRTSGRTNTGELFF. The CDR3 DNA reads as TGTGCCAGTAGTAGGACTAGCGGGAGGACGAACACCGGGGAGCTGTTTTTT.

The chain carries TRBV11-3 and TRBJ1-1, with 8 bases that match TRBD1. This CDR3 is 13 amino acids long. V lost 0 bases, J lost 11 bases, and 5 bases stayed unmatched. Germline loops: CDR1 SGHNT, CDR2 YENEEA. The CDR3 DNA reads as TGTGCCAGCAGCTTAGATGGGACAGGAATGGCTTTCTTT. Its translation is CASSLDGTGMAFF.

This clone came up once. V is TRBV18 and J is TRBJ1-2; 7 nucleotides align to TRBD1. The germline gives CDR1 KGHSH, CDR2 LQKENI. V dropped 4 bases and J dropped 5; count of bases not matched to a gene: 10. This CDR3 comprises 15 residues. DNA for the CDR3: TGTGCCAGCTCACGCCGGGGGACAGATGAATATGGCTACACCTTC. Its translation: CASSRRGTDEYGYTF. Looking up the rest from reference TRBV18 and TRBJ1-2 gives the full variable domain: NAGVMQNPRHLVRRRGQEARLRCSPMKGHSHVYWYRQLPEEGLKFMVYLQKENIIDESGMPKERFSAEFPKEGPSILRIQQVVRGDSAAYFCASSRRGTDEYGYTFGSGTRLTVV.

This sequence joins TRBV12-3 or TRBV12-4 and TRBJ1-6, with no clear D. The CDR3 sequence is 13 residues long. With 3 bases removed from V and 7 bases from J, the gap between germline ends came to 7 bases. CDR3 sequence: CASSFMGNSPLHF. The CDR3 region has the DNA TGTGCCAGCAGTTTCATGGGGAATTCACCCCTCCACTTT.

The chain is built from TRBV5-5 and TRBJ1-1; tentatively, D is TRBD1 (6 bases). The V gene lost 0 bases and the J gene lost 0 bases, with 15 bases spanning the gap. CDR3 size: 17 residues. CDR1 and CDR2 from the germline V gene are SGHKS and YYEKEE (reference sequence). CDR3 protein: CASSLVPTGAVNTEAFF. DNA of the CDR3: TGTGCCAGCAGCTTGGTCCCAACGGGGGCGGTGAACACTGAAGCTTTCTTT. Variable domain in full (rest from reference TRBV5-5 and TRBJ1-1): DAGVTQSPTHLIKTRGQQVTLRCSPISGHKSVSWYQQVLGQGPQFIFQYYEKEERGRGNFPDRFSARQFPNYSSELNVNALLLGDSALYLCASSLVPTGAVNTEAFFGQGTRLTVV.

The chain carries TRBV30 and TRBJ1-5; no definite D call. In germline, CDR1 is GTSNPN, CDR2 SVGIG (reference sequence). The V gene lost 0 bases and the J gene lost 1 base, with 7 bases spanning the gap. This CDR3 contains 14 residues. The CDR3 DNA reads TGTGCCTGGAGTGTAGGCTTCAGCAATCAGCCCCAGCATTTT. Protein sequence: CAWSVGFSNQPQHF. The entire variable domain, with the rest obtained from reference TRBV30 and TRBJ1-5, is as follows: SQTIHQWPATLVQPVGSPLSLECTVEGTSNPNLYWYRQAAGRGLQLLFYSVGIGQISSEVPQNLSASRPQDRQFILSSKKLLLSDSGFYLCAWSVGFSNQPQHFGDGTRLSIL.

V and J are TRBV6-1 and TRBJ1-2; D is ambiguous. Germline lookup yields CDR1 MNHNS and CDR2 SASEGT. The CDR3 is 15 residues long. V was trimmed by 2 bases and J by 12 bases, leaving 22 bases between them. CDR3 residues: CASSESPGGISIHTF. The CDR3 region has the DNA TGTGCCAGCAGTGAATCCCCCGGAGGTATTTCGATCCACACCTTC.

The chain has TRBV5-8 and TRBJ2-3, with D perhaps TRBD1 (6 bases). Per the germline V gene, CDR1 is SGHTS and CDR2 is YDEGEE. V was shortened by 4 bases and J by 0 bases, with 12 bases between the two germline ends. This CDR3 spans 15 amino acids. The CDR3: CASSPGQISTDTQYF. CDR3 DNA sequence: TGTGCCAGCAGCCCAGGACAGATTAGCACAGATACGCAGTATTTT.

The V gene is TRBV3-1 (or the pseudogene TRBV3-2), the J gene TRBJ2-1; 13 bases match TRBD2. With 4 bases clipped from V and 8 bases from J, the junction kept 8 bases outside the gene matches. Germline V lookup: CDR1 LGHDT, CDR2 YNNKEL (reference sequence). This CDR3 is 16 amino acids long. CDR3 sequence: CASSLRTSGSNDEQFF. The CDR3 bases are TGTGCCAGCAGCCTCCGGACTAGCGGGAGTAATGATGAGCAGTTCTTC.

V usage is TRBV19 and J usage is TRBJ1-2; tentative D call: TRBD1 (6 bases). V was pared by 9 bases and J by 4 bases, with 18 bases between. This CDR3 is 14 amino acids long. Per the germline V gene, CDR1 is LNHDA and CDR2 is SQIVND (reference sequence). DNA for the CDR3: TGTGCCAGCACGCCCGGGGGGCAGGGCTATGGCTACACCTTC. Its translation is CASTPGGQGYGYTF.

This clone showed up just a few times. This chain uses TRBV6-6 with TRBJ2-1; 10 nucleotides agree with TRBD1. With 5 bases clipped from V and 0 bases from J, the junction kept 19 bases outside the gene matches. This CDR3 comprises 21 residues. CDR1 MNHNY and CDR2 SVGAGI come from the germline V gene (reference sequence). This chain's CDR3 is CASSRPRTGGLLMSSYNEQFF. The CDR3, as DNA: TGTGCCAGCAGTCGCCCTCGGACAGGGGGACTACTAATGAGCTCCTACAATGAGCAGTTCTTC.

J is TRBJ2-5 and V is TRBV7-9, with 12 nucleotides matching TRBD1. The CDR3 length is 15 residues. With 2 bases clipped from V and 5 bases from J, the junction kept 3 bases outside the gene matches. CDR1 and CDR2 from the germline V gene are SEHNR and FQNEAQ (reference sequence). The CDR3 sequence is CASSLRDRGPETQYF. The CDR3 DNA is TGTGCCAGCAGCTTAAGGGACAGGGGGCCGGAGACCCAGTACTTC.

The V and J genes are TRBV9 and TRBJ1-2; a possible D gene is TRBD1 (6 bases). V was clipped by 3 bases and J by 8 bases, with 14 bases between them. CDR3 length: 13 amino acids. CDR1 is SGDLS and CDR2 is YYNGEE in the germline V gene. The CDR3 DNA sequence: TGTGCCAGCAGCGCGACAGGTTTTCGGGGCTACACCTTC. Encoded protein: CASSATGFRGYTF. Looking up the rest from reference TRBV9 and TRBJ1-2 gives the full variable domain: DSGVTQTPKHLITATGQRVTLRCSPRSGDLSVYWYQQSLDQGLQFLIQYYNGEERAKGNILERFSAQQFPDLHSELNLSSLELGDSALYFCASSATGFRGYTFGSGTRLTVV.

The V gene is TRBV6-1, the J gene TRBJ2-1, with D tentatively TRBD1 (5 bases). Trimming shortened V by 4 bases and J by 2 bases, and 15 bases separated the two germline ends. The CDR3 runs to 16 residues. Germline CDR1 is MNHNS and CDR2 is SASEGT. CDR3 bases: TGTGCCAGCAGTGTTACCCCAGGGTATACCTACAATGAGCAGTTCTTC. Translating it yields CASSVTPGYTYNEQFF.

The CDR3 DNA is TGTGCCAGCAGTGGGGGGACATTGAGCTCTGGAAACACCATATATTTT. Residues: CASSGGTLSSGNTIYF. The chain employs TRBV6-1 and TRBJ1-3; possible D gene TRBD1, 6 bases. The CDR3 has 16 residues. Looked up from germline, CDR1 is MNHNS and CDR2 is SASEGT. V lost 4 bases to trimming and J lost 0 bases, with 13 bases between them.

In DNA form, the CDR3 reads TGTGCCAGCAGACAAGGACAGGGGGTACAGCCCCAGCATTTT. This sequence encodes CASRQGQGVQPQHF. The chain combines TRBV6-6 with TRBJ1-5; the match to TRBD1 covers 10 bases. V lost 6 bases, J lost 7 bases, and 6 bases stayed unmatched. CDR1 is MNHNY and CDR2 is SVGAGI in the germline V gene (reference sequence). The CDR3 totals 14 residues.

This clone has a handful of counts. The chain recombines TRBV7-2 with TRBJ1-3; D not resolved. Trimming took 1 base from V and 4 from J, leaving 11 bases between them. CDR3 length: 15 residues. Germline V gene data show CDR1 as SGHTA and CDR2 as FQGNSA. CDR3 DNA sequence: TGTGCCAGCAGCTTAGGCCGGATACGGGGAAACACCATATATTTT. It specifies CASSLGRIRGNTIYF.

V is TRBV2 and J is TRBJ1-3; TRBD1 is a possible D gene (5 bases). Germline CDR1 and CDR2: SNHLY and FYNNEI. V was cut by 0 bases and J by 0 bases, with 9 bases left in between. The CDR3 has 16 residues. This CDR3 reads CASSEAEGNSGNTIYF. The CDR3 DNA follows: TGTGCCAGCAGTGAAGCGGAGGGGAACTCTGGAAACACCATATATTTT.

The chain employs TRBV24-1 and TRBJ2-3, with 8 bases that match TRBD2. V dropped 0 bases and J dropped 2; count of bases not matched to a gene: 3. The germline V gene encodes CDR1 KGHDR and CDR2 SFDVKD. CDR3 length: 16 residues. The CDR3 DNA is TGTGCCACCAGTGATTTGAAGCGGGGGTCCACAGATACGCAGTATTTT. Its protein is CATSDLKRGSTDTQYF.

The gene calls are TRBV28 and TRBJ2-3, with D perhaps matching TRBD2 (5 bases). The length of the CDR3 is 14 residues. The germline V gene has CDR1 MDHEN and CDR2 SYDVKM. With 6 bases removed from V and 6 bases from J, the gap between germline ends came to 16 bases. Here the CDR3 reads CASRSGSLADTQYF. The CDR3 DNA is TGTGCCAGCAGAAGTGGGAGTTTGGCCGATACGCAGTATTTT.

The chain carries TRBV28 and TRBJ2-3; 8 positions agree with TRBD1. The CDR3 totals 14 residues. Germline V gene data show CDR1 as MDHEN and CDR2 as SYDVKM. The junction had 4 bases not matched to a gene; V was cut back by 7 bases and J by 1 base. CDR3 protein: CASTPGQGTDTQYF. DNA of the CDR3: TGTGCCAGCACCCCGGGACAGGGCACAGATACGCAGTATTTT. Filled out from reference TRBV28 and TRBJ2-3, the complete variable domain reads DVKVTQSSRYLVKRTGEKVFLECVQDMDHENMFWYRQDPGLGLRLIYFSYDVKMKEKGDIPEGYSVSREKKERFSLILESASTNQTSMYLCASTPGQGTDTQYFGPGTRLTVL.

The genes are TRBV21-1 and TRBJ2-1; TRBD2, as called in the table, went unchecked against the DNA. TRBV21-1 is reported as a pseudogene. This CDR3 is 17 amino acids long. CDR3 in DNA: TGTGCCAGCCGAGGGACTACCCTATACCCTAGGAGCTATGAGCAGTTCTTC. Its protein is CASRGTTLYPRSYEQFF.

The V gene is TRBV19, the J gene TRBJ1-3; D is uncertain. The germline V gene encodes CDR1 LNHDA and CDR2 SQIVND (reference sequence). V was cut by 5 bases and J by 9 bases, with 17 bases left in between. This CDR3 contains 14 residues. CDR3 residues: CASSLSTTRRTIYF. In DNA, the CDR3 is TGTGCCAGTAGTCTTTCGACGACCCGGCGCACCATATATTTT.

The chain combines TRBV10-3 with TRBJ2-2; unclear D gene. CDR3 length: 11 residues. Germline lookup yields CDR1 ENHRY and CDR2 SYGVKD. The V and J ends lost 7 bases and 3 bases respectively, with 3 bases between them. The CDR3 DNA follows: TGTGCCATCAAGGACACCGGGGAGCTGTTTTTT. Its protein is CAIKDTGELFF.

This chain joins TRBV6-6 and TRBJ2-7; possibly TRBD1 or TRBD2 for D (5 bases each). The CDR3 spans 13 residues. Germline assignment: CDR1 MNHNY and CDR2 SVGAGI (reference sequence). Trimming took 5 bases from V and 2 from J, leaving 10 bases between them. The CDR3 loop reads CASSRDRAYEQYF. DNA of the CDR3: TGTGCCAGCAGTAGGGACCGAGCCTACGAGCAGTACTTC.

CDR3 loop: CASSMTRVWYEQYF. CDR3 coding DNA: TGTGCCAGCAGTATGACTAGGGTTTGGTACGAGCAGTACTTC. The genes are TRBV28 and TRBJ2-7; tentative D call: TRBD2 (6 bases). Trimming took 5 bases from V and 4 from J, leaving 15 bases between them. The CDR3 length is 14 residues. The germline V gene encodes CDR1 MDHEN and CDR2 SYDVKM.

This clone was observed a few times. This sequence joins TRBV7-2 and TRBJ1-3, with D uncertain. Trimming removed 5 bases at V and 0 bases at J, with 5 bases between. The CDR3 has 13 residues. Per germline, CDR1 SGHTA and CDR2 FQGNSA. CDR3 sequence reads: CASSTSSGNTIYF. For the CDR3, the DNA is TGTGCCAGCAGCACCTCCTCTGGAAACACCATATATTTT.

This rearrangement joins TRBV7-9 to TRBJ1-2; no definite D call. This CDR3 spans 12 amino acids. The V gene lost 4 bases and the J gene lost 8 bases, with 11 bases spanning the gap. Germline CDR1 SEHNR, CDR2 FQNEAQ (reference sequence). CDR3 loop: CASSSWSGGYTF. The CDR3 bases are TGTGCCAGCAGCTCTTGGAGTGGGGGCTACACCTTC.

This sequence joins TRBV7-2 and TRBJ1-4; D gene ambiguous. Germline CDR1 is SGHTA and CDR2 is FQGNSA. Trimming removed 2 bases at V and 7 bases at J, with 11 bases between. The CDR3 contains 14 residues. The CDR3 here is CASSLNWRSEKLFF. The CDR3 DNA sequence: TGTGCCAGCAGCTTAAACTGGAGGTCTGAAAAACTGTTTTTT.